This T cell receptor (beta chain) derives from a study of T cell responses to AZD1222 COVID-19 vaccine. On this clone: Its specificity is not known.

Here immunoSEQ multiplex PCR was the method, and the copy in TCRdb shows in-frame clones only, minus some. Of 90,000 to 120,000 clones in the sample, around 90% were seen once. Findings and limits, study-wide: Along spike, vaccine-associated CD4 TCRs were found throughout, with dominance at 160-218 and 743-854. Reportedly, nearly half the spike-specific TCRs target unmutated variant regions. The repertoires were collected only after the peak T cell response.

CDR1 is SGHRS and CDR2 is YFSETQ in the germline V gene. The CDR3 totals 18 residues. V was clipped by 0 bases and J by 2 bases; unmatched bases: 9. The receptor was derived from an adult in good health. J is TRBJ2-1 and V is TRBV5-1; 9 positions agree with TRBD2. Material: peripheral blood, obtained on day 0 of AZD1222 vaccination. Here the CDR3 DNA reads TGCGCCAGCAGCTTGGTTCCGATTAGCGGGAGCGCCTACAATGAGCAGTTCTTC. This gives the protein CASSLVPISGSAYNEQFF. The full variable domain, with the rest looked up from reference TRBV5-1 and TRBJ2-1, is KAGVTQTPRYLIKTRGQQVTLSCSPISGHRSVSWYQQTPGQGLQFLFEYFSETQRNKGNFPGRFSGRQFSNSRSEMNVSTLELGDSALYLCASSLVPISGSAYNEQFFGPGTRLTVL.